A single sample gave rise to the 14 T cell receptor beta chains below, sequenced in a study of technical replicates of blood from several donors. The data were produced by immunoSEQ multiplex PCR, yet TCRdb's version contains in-frame clones alone and is incomplete. The data show around 98,000 clones, with 90% to 97% seen just once and approximately 0.21% held by the top ten. The sample was T cells isolated from PBMCs. These receptors were obtained from a human donor in good health.

The chain has TRBV28 and TRBJ1-5; the D gene is possibly TRBD1 (5 bases). Germline lookup yields CDR1 MDHEN and CDR2 SYDVKM. The CDR3 spans 14 residues. V was trimmed by 4 bases and J by 4 bases, leaving 11 bases between them. CDR3 coding DNA: TGTGCCAGCAGTTGGGGGGACGGGAATCAGCCCCAGCATTTT. This sequence encodes CASSWGDGNQPQHF.

The CDR3 region is CSAKGGYGYTF. CDR3 DNA sequence: TGCAGCGCCAAAGGGGGCTATGGCTACACCTTC. This rearrangement joins TRBV29-1 to TRBJ1-2, with D possibly matching TRBD1 (6 bases). The V end was cut by 7 bases, the J end by 4 bases, with 10 bases between. Per germline, CDR1 SQVTM and CDR2 ANQGSEA. This CDR3 spans 11 amino acids.

The rearrangement links TRBV6-5 to TRBJ2-7; weak D call: TRBD1 (5 bases). V dropped 5 bases and J dropped 5 bases, with 19 bases sitting between them. The CDR3 has 15 residues. Germline V gene lookup returns CDR1 MNHEY and CDR2 SVGAGI. CDR3: CASSPWQGFVHEQYF. DNA for the CDR3: TGTGCCAGCAGTCCCTGGCAGGGTTTTGTCCACGAGCAGTACTTC.

J is TRBJ2-3 and V is TRBV6-1, with a tentative D call TRBD2 (5 bases). The germline gives CDR1 MNHNS, CDR2 SASEGT. This CDR3 spans 13 amino acids. V lost 4 bases, J lost 8 bases, and 13 bases lay in between. CDR3 nucleotides: TGTGCCAGCAGTGCAGGAGAGGGAGTTACGCAGTATTTT. Protein product: CASSAGEGVTQYF.

The gene calls are TRBV5-6 and TRBJ2-3, with 12 positions matching TRBD2. With 3 bases clipped from V and 5 bases from J, the junction kept 7 bases outside the gene matches. The CDR3 length is 16 residues. CDR1 and CDR2 from the germline V gene are SGHDT and YYEEEE. In DNA, the CDR3 is TGTGCCAGCAGCTCGACATGGACTAGCGGGAAAGATACGCAGTATTTT. Translation: CASSSTWTSGKDTQYF.

With regard to this clone: One junction end disagrees with the germline gene, perhaps due to a read error. Other DNA sequences in the sample encode the same CDR3. This chain connects TRBV5-6 to TRBJ1-5; D call uncertain. The CDR3 consists of 19 residues. Germline CDR1 is SGHDT and CDR2 is YYEEEE. This CDR3 is CASSLSLGQKGGRNQPQHF. In DNA form, the CDR3 reads TGCGCCAGCAGCTTGAGTTTGGGCCAGAAGGGAGGGCGCAATCAGCCCCAGCATTTT.

The chain uses TRBV20-1 and TRBJ2-2; D remains unclear. The CDR3 has 11 residues. With 1 base removed from V and 8 bases from J, the gap between germline ends came to 5 bases. CDR1 and CDR2 from the germline V gene are DFQATT and SNEGSKA (reference sequence). CDR3 sequence reads: CSARGGGELFF. The CDR3 DNA sequence: TGCAGTGCTAGAGGCGGAGGGGAGCTGTTTTTT.

This chain joins TRBV29-1 and TRBJ1-3; 7 bases match TRBD1. Per germline, CDR1 SQVTM and CDR2 ANQGSEA. With V trimmed by 6 bases and J by 0 bases, 5 bases remained unmatched. The CDR3 runs to 14 residues. The CDR3 bases are TGCAGCGTCGCGACAGGGCTCTCTGGAAACACCATATATTTT. This translates into CSVATGLSGNTIYF. The entire variable domain, with the rest obtained from reference TRBV29-1 and TRBJ1-3, is as follows: SAVISQKPSRDICQRGTSLTIQCQVDSQVTMMFWYRQQPGQSLTLIATANQGSEATYESGFVIDKFPISRPNLTFSTLTVSNMSPEDSSIYLCSVATGLSGNTIYFGEGSWLTVV.

The chain employs TRBV29-1 and TRBJ2-1, with 7 bases lining up with TRBD2. The CDR3 spans 13 residues. The junction had 10 bases not matched to a gene; V was cut back by 5 bases and J by 9 bases. CDR1 SQVTM and CDR2 ANQGSEA come from the germline V gene. The CDR3 is CSVLSLAVFEQFF. The DNA of the CDR3 is TGCAGCGTTTTGAGTCTAGCGGTGTTTGAGCAGTTCTTC.

The chain recombines TRBV5-1 with TRBJ1-2; 7 nucleotides match TRBD1. Germline V lookup: CDR1 SGHRS, CDR2 YFSETQ. This CDR3 spans 12 amino acids. J gave up 7 bases and V 4 bases, and 4 bases lay outside the gene matches. The CDR3 nucleotides read TGCGCCAGCAGCCTTACAGGGGCTGGCTACACCTTC. As protein: CASSLTGAGYTF.

The V call is TRBV2, the J call TRBJ1-5, with D maybe TRBD1 (6 bases). The length of the CDR3 is 15 residues. Germline CDR1 reads SNHLY; CDR2 reads FYNNEI. Trimming shortened V by 4 bases and J by 11 bases, and 21 bases separated the two germline ends. The CDR3 DNA is TGTGCCAGCAGTGGCGGGTGGGACACAGACATGTCCCAGCATTTT. Translation gives CASSGGWDTDMSQHF.

The rearrangement uses TRBV6-1 and TRBJ1-5; weak D call: TRBD1 (6 bases). This CDR3 has 15 residues. V lost 1 base, J lost 9 bases, and 16 bases lay in between. Germline V gives CDR1 MNHNS, CDR2 SASEGT. This chain's CDR3 is CASSEEWRGRRPQHF. CDR3 DNA sequence: TGTGCCAGCAGTGAAGAGTGGCGGGGGCGGCGGCCCCAGCATTTT.

This chain joins TRBV4-1 and TRBJ1-2; 9 positions agree with TRBD1. This CDR3 comprises 14 residues. Germline V gene data show CDR1 as MGHRA and CDR2 as YSYEKL. V lost 3 bases, J lost 7 bases, and 6 bases stayed unmatched. The CDR3 here is CASSQGGQGSGYTF. CDR3 nucleotide sequence: TGCGCCAGCAGCCAGGGTGGACAGGGGTCTGGCTACACCTTC.

This clone was observed once. The chain uses TRBV7-8 and TRBJ2-5, with 8 bases aligning to TRBD2. Trimming at V came to 1 base and at J to 2 bases, leaving 3 bases not matched to a gene. The CDR3 runs to 15 residues. Germline lookup yields CDR1 SGHVS and CDR2 FQNEAQ. The CDR3 nucleotides are TGTGCCAGCAGCTTAGGACTAGCGAGACAAGAGACCCAGTACTTC. This codes for CASSLGLARQETQYF.